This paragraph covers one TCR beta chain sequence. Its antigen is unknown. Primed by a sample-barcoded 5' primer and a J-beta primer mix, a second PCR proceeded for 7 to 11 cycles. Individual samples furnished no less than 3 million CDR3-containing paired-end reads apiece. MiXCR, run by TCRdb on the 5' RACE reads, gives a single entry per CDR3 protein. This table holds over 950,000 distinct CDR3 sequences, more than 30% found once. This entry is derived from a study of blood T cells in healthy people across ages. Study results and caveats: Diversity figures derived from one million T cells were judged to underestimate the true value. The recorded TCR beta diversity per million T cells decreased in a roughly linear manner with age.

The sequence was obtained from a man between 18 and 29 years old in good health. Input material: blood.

Here the CDR3 reads CASSFRDRNPNTEAFF. DNA for the CDR3: TGTGCCAGCAGTTTCCGGGACAGAAATCCGAACACTGAAGCTTTCTTT. The chain combines TRBV6-2 or TRBV6-3 with TRBJ1-1; 7 bases match TRBD1. The CDR3 runs to 16 residues. Germline V gene sequence: CDR1 MNHEY, CDR2 SVGEGT. V was clipped by 4 bases and J by 1 base; unmatched bases: 9.